The next 23 T cell receptor beta chains were all read from a single sample in a study of cytomegalovirus exposure and HLA in healthy donors. 13 Jbeta primers and 60 Vbeta primers were used for the PCR. The protocol was immunoSEQ multiplex PCR, while the TCRdb copy is restricted to in-frame clones and leaves out a portion. The sample lists some 160,000 clones, around 80% occurring once. The sequenced sample consisted of PBMCs. The receptor source for this set is a woman between 18 and 29 years old in good health and CMV-seronegative.

Here the CDR3 reads CASSLTGTDYGYTF. The CDR3 coding sequence is TGTGCCAGCAGTTTAACCGGGACAGACTATGGCTACACCTTC. The J gene is TRBJ1-2, the V gene TRBV28; TRBD1 agrees at 7 bases. The germline CDR1 and CDR2 sequences are MDHEN and SYDVKM. V shed 2 bases, J shed 3 bases, and the junction held 3 bases outside the gene matches. This CDR3 region has 14 residues.

The chain couples TRBV10-1 to TRBJ1-1; the D gene is possibly TRBD1 (5 bases). The V gene lost 2 bases and the J gene lost 4 bases, with 5 bases spanning the gap. The CDR3 has 12 residues. CDR1 is WNHNN, CDR2 SYGVQD, per germline (reference sequence). The CDR3 loop is CASSERGTEAFF. For the CDR3, the DNA is TGCGCCAGCAGTGAGAGGGGCACTGAAGCTTTCTTT.

The rearrangement links TRBV10-3 to TRBJ1-2; D remains ambiguous. The length of the CDR3 is 13 residues. Germline CDR1 ENHRY, CDR2 SYGVKD. V dropped 4 bases and J dropped 4 bases, with 10 bases sitting between them. CDR3 residues: CAISAQVRYGYTF. The CDR3, as DNA: TGTGCCATCAGTGCTCAGGTCCGCTATGGCTACACCTTC.

The J gene is TRBJ2-7, the V gene TRBV25-1; TRBD2 matches at 10 bases. The CDR3 contains 16 residues. CDR1 and CDR2 from the germline V gene are MGHDK and SYGVNS. V lost 7 bases and J lost 5; bases outside the gene matches: 14. The CDR3 bases are TGTGCCAGCACCCCAGTCAAAGCGGGGGGGAACCACGAGCAGTACTTC. Protein product: CASTPVKAGGNHEQYF.

This clone was seen more than once but under ten times. This sequence joins TRBV19 and TRBJ2-3; TRBD2 might be the D (5 bases). V was clipped by 5 bases and J by 5 bases, with 8 bases between them. CDR1 is LNHDA and CDR2 is SQIVND in the germline V gene (reference sequence). The CDR3 has 12 residues. The CDR3 here is CASSPSRDTQYF. CDR3 sequence (DNA): TGTGCCAGTAGTCCTAGCCGAGATACGCAGTATTTT.

This rearrangement joins TRBV11-2 to TRBJ2-7; TRBD2 is a possible D gene (5 bases). Germline CDR1 reads SGHAT; CDR2 reads FQNNGV. The V gene lost 0 bases and the J gene lost 9 bases, with 18 bases spanning the gap. This CDR3 spans 15 amino acids. This CDR3 is CASSLEGFGVSGQYF. CDR3 nucleotide sequence: TGTGCCAGCAGCTTAGAAGGTTTCGGGGTTTCTGGGCAGTACTTC.

This clone was seen a handful of times. This chain uses TRBV5-1 with TRBJ1-2; 8 positions agree with TRBD1. The germline V gene encodes CDR1 SGHRS and CDR2 YFSETQ. The CDR3 has 14 residues. Losses at the gene ends were 5 bases for V and 4 bases for J; bases not matched to a gene: 7. CDR3: CASSRDDRGYGYTF. The CDR3 bases are TGCGCCAGCAGTCGGGACGACAGGGGCTATGGCTACACCTTC.

The chain is built from TRBV12-5 and TRBJ2-5; a weak D match, TRBD2 (6 bases). V dropped 6 bases and J dropped 2 bases, with 10 bases sitting between them. This CDR3 contains 13 residues. CDR1 and CDR2 from the germline V gene are LGHNT and FRNRAP. CDR3 bases: TGTGCTAGTGGCCAGCGGGCGCAAGAGACCCAGTACTTC. Protein product: CASGQRAQETQYF.

The genes are TRBV2 and TRBJ1-5; D is uncertain. The CDR3 spans 16 residues. Germline lookup yields CDR1 SNHLY and CDR2 FYNNEI. Trimming stripped 7 bases from V and 1 base from J, with 17 bases between. CDR3 DNA: TGTGCCAGCACCCGAGGTGGAGTCTACAGCAATCAGCCCCAGCATTTT. Its protein is CASTRGGVYSNQPQHF.

This chain links TRBV5-4 with TRBJ2-5; 10 bases map to TRBD2. Germline V gene data show CDR1 as SGHNT and CDR2 as YYREEE (reference sequence). CDR3 size: 13 residues. V lost 4 bases to trimming and J lost 5 bases; unmatched junction nucleotides: 2. DNA for the CDR3: TGTGCCAGCAGCCTAGCGGGGGTCGAGACCCAGTACTTC. As protein: CASSLAGVETQYF.

The chain links TRBV28 to TRBJ1-4, with no clear D. This CDR3 is 12 amino acids long. Germline V gene sequence: CDR1 MDHEN, CDR2 SYDVKM. The V and J ends lost 6 bases and 4 bases respectively, with 6 bases between them. The CDR3 loop reads CASSLLNEKLFF. As DNA, the CDR3 is TGTGCCAGCAGCCTACTTAATGAAAAACTGTTTTTT.

This rearrangement joins TRBV6-5 to TRBJ1-4; possibly TRBD1 for D (5 bases). Germline CDR1 is MNHEY and CDR2 is SVGAGI. CDR3 size: 14 residues. The germline V and J ends were trimmed by 6 bases and 7 bases, with 15 bases remaining between them. CDR3 DNA sequence: TGTGCCAGCAGCCCCGGACACGGGAGTGAAAAACTGTTTTTT. Amino acid sequence: CASSPGHGSEKLFF.

The chain combines TRBV7-9 with TRBJ2-3; the D gene is possibly TRBD2 (6 bases). V was shortened by 4 bases and J by 7 bases, with 18 bases between the two germline ends. Germline values: CDR1 SEHNR, CDR2 FQNEAQ (reference sequence). There are 15 residues in the CDR3. The CDR3 protein is CASSSRDWAINTQYF. Written as DNA, the CDR3 is TGTGCCAGCAGCTCCCGGGACTGGGCCATAAATACGCAGTATTTT.

There are a few counts of this clone. This chain uses TRBV5-6 with TRBJ2-5; D gene unclear. This CDR3 comprises 14 residues. V lost 1 base and J 0 bases, leaving 7 bases between the germline ends. Germline V gives CDR1 SGHDT, CDR2 YYEEEE. The CDR3 protein is CASSLTRDQETQYF. The CDR3 nucleotides read TGTGCCAGCAGCTTGACCCGGGACCAAGAGACCCAGTACTTC.

The chain joins TRBV5-1 to TRBJ2-2; 7 bases fit TRBD2. Germline V gives CDR1 SGHRS, CDR2 YFSETQ. The junction had 7 bases not matched to a gene; V was cut back by 3 bases and J by 5 bases. The CDR3 length is 15 residues. In DNA form, the CDR3 reads TGCGCCAGCAGCTCCCCGGGGAGGGATACCGGGGAGCTGTTTTTT. Its protein is CASSSPGRDTGELFF.

The chain carries TRBV6-1 and TRBJ1-3; no clear D gene. V lost 4 bases and J 1 base, leaving 5 bases between the germline ends. Germline CDR1 and CDR2: MNHNS and SASEGT. The CDR3 length is 13 residues. CDR3 residues: CASSVSSGNTIYF. CDR3 nucleotides: TGTGCCAGCAGTGTATCGTCTGGAAACACCATATATTTT.

This rearrangement joins TRBV18 to TRBJ2-3; 11 bases are a match to TRBD1. V shed 4 bases and J 3 bases; nucleotides not matched to a gene: 0. CDR1 is KGHSH and CDR2 is LQKENI in the germline V gene. The CDR3 covers 14 residues. Written as DNA, the CDR3 is TGTGCCAGCTCACGGGACAGGGGGACAGATACGCAGTATTTT. It yields the protein CASSRDRGTDTQYF.

The chain combines TRBV4-1 with TRBJ1-4; 9 positions agree with TRBD1. From germline, CDR1 is MGHRA and CDR2 YSYEKL. V lost 6 bases and J lost 0; bases outside the gene matches: 5. The CDR3 spans 16 residues. This CDR3 reads CASRRQGVATNEKLFF. The DNA for the CDR3 is TGCGCCAGCAGAAGACAGGGGGTTGCAACTAATGAAAAACTGTTTTTT.

This clone was counted a single time. V gene TRBV10-1 combines with J gene TRBJ1-3; D unresolved. The ends were cut back, 4 bases at V and 2 bases at J, with 6 bases in the middle. The CDR3 runs to 13 residues. Germline lookup yields CDR1 WNHNN and CDR2 SYGVQD (reference sequence). The CDR3 protein is CASSAGTGNTIYF. The CDR3 DNA follows: TGCGCCAGCAGTGCGGGGACTGGAAACACCATATATTTT.

This clone was seen once. The chain uses TRBV28 and TRBJ2-7; a weak D match, TRBD1 (5 bases). Trimming took 6 bases from V and 3 from J, leaving 12 bases between them. Germline assignment: CDR1 MDHEN and CDR2 SYDVKM. The CDR3 loop spans 13 amino acids. The CDR3 loop is CASSPTQGYEQYF. The CDR3 DNA is TGTGCCAGCAGCCCTACCCAGGGCTACGAGCAGTACTTC.

This clone appeared once. The chain joins TRBV30 to TRBJ2-2; D is ambiguous. V was clipped by 7 bases and J by 3 bases, with 15 bases between them. The CDR3 spans 14 residues. The germline V gene has CDR1 GTSNPN and CDR2 SVGIG (reference sequence). CDR3 bases: TGTGCCTTGGCCCGAGAGGCGTACACCGGGGAGCTGTTTTTT. Translation: CALAREAYTGELFF. The full variable domain, its missing parts supplied by reference TRBV30 and TRBJ2-2, is SQTIHQWPATLVQPVGSPLSLECTVEGTSNPNLYWYRQAAGRGLQLLFYSVGIGQISSEVPQNLSASRPQDRQFILSSKKLLLSDSGFYLCALAREAYTGELFFGEGSRLTVL.

This clone was seen only once. The chain combines TRBV11-3 with TRBJ1-1; D might be TRBD1 (5 bases). Germline CDR1 and CDR2: SGHNT and YENEEA. V lost 1 base, J lost 1 base, and 13 bases lay in between. This CDR3 has 16 amino acids. This CDR3 is CASSLGRGGGNTEAFF. The CDR3 bases are TGTGCCAGCAGCTTAGGGAGGGGAGGAGGGAACACTGAAGCTTTCTTT. The full variable domain, with the rest looked up from reference TRBV11-3 and TRBJ1-1, is EAGVVQSPRYKIIEKKQPVAFWCNPISGHNTLYWYLQNLGQGPELLIRYENEEAVDDSQLPKDRFSAERLKGVDSTLKIQPAELGDSAVYLCASSLGRGGGNTEAFFGQGTRLTVV.

J is TRBJ1-1 and V is TRBV28; no reliable D call. In germline, CDR1 is MDHEN, CDR2 SYDVKM. This CDR3 comprises 14 residues. Trimming left V 5 bases short and J 1 base short, with 11 bases between. This CDR3 is CASSPLGGNTEAFF. CDR3 nucleotide sequence: TGTGCCAGCAGTCCCCTCGGAGGGAACACTGAAGCTTTCTTT.